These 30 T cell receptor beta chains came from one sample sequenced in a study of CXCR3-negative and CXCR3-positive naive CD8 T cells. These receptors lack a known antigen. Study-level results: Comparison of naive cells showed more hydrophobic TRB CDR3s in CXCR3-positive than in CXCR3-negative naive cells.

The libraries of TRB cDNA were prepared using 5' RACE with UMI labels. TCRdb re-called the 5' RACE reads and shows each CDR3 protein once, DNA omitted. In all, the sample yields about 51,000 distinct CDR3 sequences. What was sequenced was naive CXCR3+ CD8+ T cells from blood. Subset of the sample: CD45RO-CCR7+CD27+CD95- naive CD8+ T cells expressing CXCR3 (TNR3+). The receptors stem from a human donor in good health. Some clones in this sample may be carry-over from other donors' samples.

The CDR3 protein is CASSLPARGGRDEQFF. The chain recombines TRBV28 with TRBJ2-1; TCRdb's D call, TRBD1, is unchecked because there is no DNA. CDR1 is MDHEN, CDR2 SYDVKM, per germline. The CDR3 contains 16 residues.

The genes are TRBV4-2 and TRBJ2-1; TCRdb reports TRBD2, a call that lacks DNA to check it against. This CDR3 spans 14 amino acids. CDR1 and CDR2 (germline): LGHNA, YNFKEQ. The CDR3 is CASSQDLVEGEQFF.

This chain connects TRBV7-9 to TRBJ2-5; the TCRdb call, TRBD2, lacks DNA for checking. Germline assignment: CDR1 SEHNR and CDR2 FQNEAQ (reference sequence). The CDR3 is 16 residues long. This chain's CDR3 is CASSHAGTSDQETQYF.

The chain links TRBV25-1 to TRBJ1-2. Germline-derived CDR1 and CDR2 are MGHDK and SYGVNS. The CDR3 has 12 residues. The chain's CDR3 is CATDRPGYGYTF.

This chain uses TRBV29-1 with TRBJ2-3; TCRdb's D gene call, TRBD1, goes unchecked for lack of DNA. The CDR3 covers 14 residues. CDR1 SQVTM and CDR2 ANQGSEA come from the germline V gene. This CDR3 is CSATVGVDEDTQYF.

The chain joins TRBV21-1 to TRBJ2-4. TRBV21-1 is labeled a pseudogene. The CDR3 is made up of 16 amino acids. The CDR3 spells CASSKASMLAKNIQYF.

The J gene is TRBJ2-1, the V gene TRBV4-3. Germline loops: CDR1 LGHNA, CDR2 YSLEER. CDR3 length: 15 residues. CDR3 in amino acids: CASSQDGSSYNEQFF.

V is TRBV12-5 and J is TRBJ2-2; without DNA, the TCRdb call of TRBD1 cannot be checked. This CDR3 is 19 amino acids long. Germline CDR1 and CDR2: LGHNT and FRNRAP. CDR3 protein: CASGLGTWRTERGHGELFF.

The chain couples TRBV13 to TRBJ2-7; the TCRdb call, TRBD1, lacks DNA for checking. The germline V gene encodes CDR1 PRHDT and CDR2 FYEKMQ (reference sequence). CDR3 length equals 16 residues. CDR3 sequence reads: CASSLGKGLVSYEQYF.

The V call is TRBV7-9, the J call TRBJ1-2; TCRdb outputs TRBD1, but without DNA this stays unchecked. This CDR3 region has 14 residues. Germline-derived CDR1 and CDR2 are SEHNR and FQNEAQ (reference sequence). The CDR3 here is CASSPGIGGYGYTF.

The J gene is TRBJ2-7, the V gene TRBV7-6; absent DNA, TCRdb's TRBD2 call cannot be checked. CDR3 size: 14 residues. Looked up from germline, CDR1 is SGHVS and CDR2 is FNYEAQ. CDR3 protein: CASSAAGGAYEQYF.

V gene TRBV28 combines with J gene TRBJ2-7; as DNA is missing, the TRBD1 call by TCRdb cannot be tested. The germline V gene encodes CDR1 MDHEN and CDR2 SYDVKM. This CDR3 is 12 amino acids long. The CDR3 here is CASRTPAYEQYF.

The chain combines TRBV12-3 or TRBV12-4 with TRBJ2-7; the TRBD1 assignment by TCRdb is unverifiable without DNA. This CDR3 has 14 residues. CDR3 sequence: CASSYKMTGQEQYF.

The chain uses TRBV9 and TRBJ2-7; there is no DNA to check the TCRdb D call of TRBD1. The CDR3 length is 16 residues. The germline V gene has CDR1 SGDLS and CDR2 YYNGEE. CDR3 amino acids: CASSPRTEVISYEQYF.

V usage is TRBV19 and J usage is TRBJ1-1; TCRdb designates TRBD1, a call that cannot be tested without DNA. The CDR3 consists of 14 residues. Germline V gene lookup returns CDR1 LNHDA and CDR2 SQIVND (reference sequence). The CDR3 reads CASSISQGYTEAFF.

Here the CDR3 reads CASSPPSNYEQYF. The V and J genes are TRBV18 and TRBJ2-7. Germline V gene sequence: CDR1 KGHSH, CDR2 LQKENI. This CDR3 spans 13 amino acids.

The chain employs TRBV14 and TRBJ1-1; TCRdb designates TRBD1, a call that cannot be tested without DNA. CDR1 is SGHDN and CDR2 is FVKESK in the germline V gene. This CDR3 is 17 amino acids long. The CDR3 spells CASSHDLAGRLGTEAFF. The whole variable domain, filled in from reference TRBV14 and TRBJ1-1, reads EAGVTQFPSHSVIEKGQTVTLRCDPISGHDNLYWYRRVMGKEIKFLLHFVKESKQDESGMPNNRFLAERTGGTYSTLKVQPAELEDSGVYFCASSHDLAGRLGTEAFFGQGTRLTVV.

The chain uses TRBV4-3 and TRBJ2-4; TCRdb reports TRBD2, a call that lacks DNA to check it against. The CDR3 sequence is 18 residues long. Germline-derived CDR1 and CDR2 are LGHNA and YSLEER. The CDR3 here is CASSQDRDEGIFKNIQYF.

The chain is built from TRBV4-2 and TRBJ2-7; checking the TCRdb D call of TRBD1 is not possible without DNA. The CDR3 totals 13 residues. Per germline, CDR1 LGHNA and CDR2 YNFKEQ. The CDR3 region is CASSQVDPGEQYF.

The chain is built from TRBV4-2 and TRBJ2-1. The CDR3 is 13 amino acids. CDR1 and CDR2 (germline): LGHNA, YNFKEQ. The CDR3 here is CASSQAPANEQFF.

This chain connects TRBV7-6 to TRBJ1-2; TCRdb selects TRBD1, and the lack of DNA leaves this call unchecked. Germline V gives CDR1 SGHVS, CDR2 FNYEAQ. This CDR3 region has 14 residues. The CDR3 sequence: CASSPGTGGDGYTF.

CDR3 amino acids: CSASTGGGDGYTF. The chain combines TRBV20-1 with TRBJ1-2; TCRdb calls TRBD1, which cannot be checked without DNA. The CDR3 is 13 residues long. The germline V gene has CDR1 DFQATT and CDR2 SNEGSKA (reference sequence).

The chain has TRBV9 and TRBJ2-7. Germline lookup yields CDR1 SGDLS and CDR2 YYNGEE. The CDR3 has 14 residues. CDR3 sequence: CASSETPSSYEQYF.

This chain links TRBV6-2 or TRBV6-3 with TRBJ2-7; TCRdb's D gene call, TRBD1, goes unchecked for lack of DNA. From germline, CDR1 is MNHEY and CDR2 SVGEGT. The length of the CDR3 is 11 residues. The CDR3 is CASSGGGEQYF.

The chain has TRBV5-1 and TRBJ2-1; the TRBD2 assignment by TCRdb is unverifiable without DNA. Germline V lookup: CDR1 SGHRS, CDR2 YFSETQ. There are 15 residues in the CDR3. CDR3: CASRPASGGMNEQFF. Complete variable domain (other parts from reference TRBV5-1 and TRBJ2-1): KAGVTQTPRYLIKTRGQQVTLSCSPISGHRSVSWYQQTPGQGLQFLFEYFSETQRNKGNFPGRFSGRQFSNSRSEMNVSTLELGDSALYLCASRPASGGMNEQFFGPGTRLTVL.

The CDR3 protein is CASSSEALAGSYEQYF. The chain is built from TRBV7-6 and TRBJ2-7; TCRdb's assignment of TRBD2 cannot be checked, as there is no DNA. Looked up from germline, CDR1 is SGHVS and CDR2 is FNYEAQ. The CDR3 contains 16 residues. The full variable domain, with the rest looked up from reference TRBV7-6 and TRBJ2-7, is GAGVSQSPRYKVTKRGQDVALRCDPISGHVSLYWYRQALGQGPEFLTYFNYEAQQDKSGLPNDRFSAERPEGSISTLTIQRTEQRDSAMYRCASSSEALAGSYEQYFGPGTRLTVT.

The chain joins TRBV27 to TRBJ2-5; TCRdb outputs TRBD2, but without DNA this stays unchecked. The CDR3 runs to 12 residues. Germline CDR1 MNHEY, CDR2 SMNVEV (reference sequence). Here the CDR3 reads CASGLAGETQYF.

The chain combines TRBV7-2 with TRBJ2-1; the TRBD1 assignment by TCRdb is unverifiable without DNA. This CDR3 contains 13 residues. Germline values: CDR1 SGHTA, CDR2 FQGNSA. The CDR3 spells CASNWDQYNEQFF. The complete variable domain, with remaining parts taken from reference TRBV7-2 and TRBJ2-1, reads GAGVSQSPSNKVTEKGKDVELRCDPISGHTALYWYRQSLGQGLEFLIYFQGNSAPDKSGLPSDRFSAERTGGSVSTLTIQRTQQEDSAVYLCASNWDQYNEQFFGPGTRLTVL.

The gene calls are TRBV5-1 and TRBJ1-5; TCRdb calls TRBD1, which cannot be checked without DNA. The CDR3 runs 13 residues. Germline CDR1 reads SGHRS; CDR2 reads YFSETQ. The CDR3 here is CASSVGAGQPQHF.

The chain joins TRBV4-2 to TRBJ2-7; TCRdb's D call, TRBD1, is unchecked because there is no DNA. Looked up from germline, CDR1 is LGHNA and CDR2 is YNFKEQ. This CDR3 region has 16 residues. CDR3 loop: CASSQEGGTGSYEQYF.